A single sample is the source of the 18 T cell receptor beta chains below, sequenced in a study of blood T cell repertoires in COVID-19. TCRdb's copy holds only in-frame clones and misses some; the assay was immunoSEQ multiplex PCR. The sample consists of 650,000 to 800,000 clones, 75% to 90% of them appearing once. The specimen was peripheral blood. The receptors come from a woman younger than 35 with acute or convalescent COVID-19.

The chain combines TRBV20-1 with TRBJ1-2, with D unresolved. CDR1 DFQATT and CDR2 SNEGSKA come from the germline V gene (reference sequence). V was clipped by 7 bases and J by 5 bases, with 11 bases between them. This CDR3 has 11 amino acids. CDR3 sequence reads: CSVWSAYGYTF. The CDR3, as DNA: TGCAGTGTTTGGTCCGCGTATGGCTACACCTTC.

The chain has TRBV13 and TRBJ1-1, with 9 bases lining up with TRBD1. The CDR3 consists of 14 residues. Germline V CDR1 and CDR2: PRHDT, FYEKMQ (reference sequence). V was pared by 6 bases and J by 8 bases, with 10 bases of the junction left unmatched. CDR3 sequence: CASSRDRVSWEAFF. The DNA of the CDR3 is TGTGCCAGCAGTCGGGACAGGGTCTCGTGGGAAGCTTTCTTT.

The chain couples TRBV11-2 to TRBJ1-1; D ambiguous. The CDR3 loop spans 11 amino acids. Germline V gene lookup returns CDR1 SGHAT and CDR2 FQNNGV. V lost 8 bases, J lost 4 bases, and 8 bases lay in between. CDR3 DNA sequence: TGTGCCAGCGCGTGGAGCACTGAAGCTTTCTTT. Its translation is CASAWSTEAFF.

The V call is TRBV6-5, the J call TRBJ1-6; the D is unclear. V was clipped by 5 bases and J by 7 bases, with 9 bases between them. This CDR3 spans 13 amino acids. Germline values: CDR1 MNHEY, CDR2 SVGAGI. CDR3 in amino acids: CASSRELNSPLHF. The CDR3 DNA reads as TGTGCCAGCAGTCGCGAGCTAAATTCACCCCTCCACTTT.

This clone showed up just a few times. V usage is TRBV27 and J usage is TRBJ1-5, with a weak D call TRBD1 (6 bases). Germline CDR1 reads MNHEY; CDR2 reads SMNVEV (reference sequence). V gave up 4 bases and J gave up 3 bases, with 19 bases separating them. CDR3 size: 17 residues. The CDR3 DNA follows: TGTGCCAGCAGTTCGGGGATGAGAGGACAGCACAATCAGCCCCAGCATTTT. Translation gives CASSSGMRGQHNQPQHF.

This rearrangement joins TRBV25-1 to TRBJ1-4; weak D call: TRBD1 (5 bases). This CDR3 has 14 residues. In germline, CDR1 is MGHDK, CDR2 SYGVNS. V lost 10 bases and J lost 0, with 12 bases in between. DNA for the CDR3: TGTGCCACCTCGGACACTTCAACTAATGAAAAACTGTTTTTT. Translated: CATSDTSTNEKLFF.

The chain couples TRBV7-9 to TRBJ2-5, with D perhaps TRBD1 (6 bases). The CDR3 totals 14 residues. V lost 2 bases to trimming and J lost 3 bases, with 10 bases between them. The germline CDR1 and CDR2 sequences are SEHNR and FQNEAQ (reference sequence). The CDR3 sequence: CASSLSTGEETQYF. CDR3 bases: TGTGCCAGCAGCTTATCGACAGGTGAAGAGACCCAGTACTTC. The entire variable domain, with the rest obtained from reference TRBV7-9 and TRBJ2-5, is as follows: DTGVSQNPRHKITKRGQNVTFRCDPISEHNRLYWYRQTLGQGPEFLTYFQNEAQLEKSRLLSDRFSAERPKGSFSTLEIQRTEQGDSAMYLCASSLSTGEETQYFGPGTRLLVL.

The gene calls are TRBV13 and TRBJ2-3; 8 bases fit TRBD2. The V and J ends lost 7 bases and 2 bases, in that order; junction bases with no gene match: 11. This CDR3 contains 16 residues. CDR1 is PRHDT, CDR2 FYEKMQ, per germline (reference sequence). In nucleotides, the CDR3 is TGTGCCAGCACTATCGGGCGGGGGGTGTCCACAGATACGCAGTATTTT. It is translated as CASTIGRGVSTDTQYF. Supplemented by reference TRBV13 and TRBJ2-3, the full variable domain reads AAGVIQSPRHLIKEKRETATLKCYPIPRHDTVYWYQQGPGQDPQFLISFYEKMQSDKGSIPDRFSAQQFSDYHSELNMSSLELGDSALYFCASTIGRGVSTDTQYFGPGTRLTVL.

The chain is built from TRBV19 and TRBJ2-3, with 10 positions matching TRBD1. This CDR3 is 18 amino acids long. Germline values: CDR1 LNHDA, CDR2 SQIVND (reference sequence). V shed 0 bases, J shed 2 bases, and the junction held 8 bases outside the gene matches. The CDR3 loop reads CASSIDKLGQGHTDTQYF. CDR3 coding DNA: TGTGCCAGTAGTATAGATAAGTTGGGACAGGGGCACACAGATACGCAGTATTTT.

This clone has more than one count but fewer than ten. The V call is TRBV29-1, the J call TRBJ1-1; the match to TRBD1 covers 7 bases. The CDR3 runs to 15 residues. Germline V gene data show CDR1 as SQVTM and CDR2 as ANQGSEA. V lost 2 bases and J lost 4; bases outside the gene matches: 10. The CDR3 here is CSVELQDRPVTEAFF. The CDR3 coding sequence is TGCAGCGTTGAATTACAGGACAGGCCGGTCACTGAAGCTTTCTTT.

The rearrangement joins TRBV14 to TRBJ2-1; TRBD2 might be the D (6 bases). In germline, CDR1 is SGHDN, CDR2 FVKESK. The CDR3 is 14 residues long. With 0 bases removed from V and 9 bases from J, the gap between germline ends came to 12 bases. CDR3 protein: CASSQEGYGGEQFF. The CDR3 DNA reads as TGTGCCAGCAGCCAAGAAGGGTACGGGGGTGAGCAGTTCTTC.

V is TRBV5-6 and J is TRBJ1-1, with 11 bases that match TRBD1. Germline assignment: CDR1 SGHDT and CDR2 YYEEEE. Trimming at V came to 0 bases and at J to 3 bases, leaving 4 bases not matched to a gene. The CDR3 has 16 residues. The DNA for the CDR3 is TGTGCCAGCAGCTTGGTCCCGGGACAGGGGGACACTGAAGCTTTCTTT. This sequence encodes CASSLVPGQGDTEAFF.

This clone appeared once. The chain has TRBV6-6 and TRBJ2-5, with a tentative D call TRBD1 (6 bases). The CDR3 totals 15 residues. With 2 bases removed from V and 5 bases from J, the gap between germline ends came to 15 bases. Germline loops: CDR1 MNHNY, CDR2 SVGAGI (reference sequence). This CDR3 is CASSYGSTGRETQYF. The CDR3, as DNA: TGTGCCAGCAGTTACGGCTCGACAGGTCGGGAGACCCAGTACTTC.

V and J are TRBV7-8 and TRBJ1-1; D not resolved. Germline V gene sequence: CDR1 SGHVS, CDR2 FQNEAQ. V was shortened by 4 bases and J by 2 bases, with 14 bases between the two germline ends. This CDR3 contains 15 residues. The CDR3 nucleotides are TGTGCCAGCAGCTCCAGAGGGCCGGGAAACACTGAAGCTTTCTTT. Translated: CASSSRGPGNTEAFF.

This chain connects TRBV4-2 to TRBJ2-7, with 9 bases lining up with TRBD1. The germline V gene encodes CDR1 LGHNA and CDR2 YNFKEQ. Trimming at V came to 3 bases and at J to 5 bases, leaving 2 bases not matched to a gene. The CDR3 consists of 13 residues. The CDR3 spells CASSQGQGHEQYF. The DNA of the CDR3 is TGTGCCAGCAGCCAGGGACAGGGTCACGAGCAGTACTTC.

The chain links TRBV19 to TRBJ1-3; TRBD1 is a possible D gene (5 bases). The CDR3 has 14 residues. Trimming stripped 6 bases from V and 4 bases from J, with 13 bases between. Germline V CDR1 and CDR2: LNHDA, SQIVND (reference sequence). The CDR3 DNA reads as TGTGCCAGTAGAGGGGTAGAGTTGGGAAACACCATATATTTT. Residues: CASRGVELGNTIYF.

The CDR3 loop is CASSSGGHTEAFF. The CDR3 nucleotides are TGTGCCAGCAGTTCAGGGGGTCACACTGAAGCTTTCTTT. The chain employs TRBV6-5 and TRBJ1-1; TRBD1 matches 7 bases. J was trimmed by 3 bases and V by 4 bases; bases with no gene match: 2. CDR3 length: 13 amino acids. Germline loops: CDR1 MNHEY, CDR2 SVGAGI.

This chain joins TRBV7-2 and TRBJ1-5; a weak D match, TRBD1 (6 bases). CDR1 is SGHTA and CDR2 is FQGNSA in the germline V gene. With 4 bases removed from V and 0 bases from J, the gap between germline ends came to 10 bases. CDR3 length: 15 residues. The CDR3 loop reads CASSSQGASNQPQHF. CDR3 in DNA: TGTGCCAGCAGCTCACAGGGAGCTAGCAATCAGCCCCAGCATTTT.